These T cell receptor beta chains were read from a single sample in a study of control samples from healthy donors and cancer patients. The table came from immunoSEQ multiplex PCR; TCRdb's copy has only in-frame clones and leaves some out. This sample has about 19,000 clones, with around 80% found just once. Sequenced input: PBMCs. These receptors were collected from an elderly man with head and neck cancer. Both conserved end residues are part of each CDR3. A D gene is named only where the DNA matches it firmly. Not every row has a clone size; where given, it reads once, few, many or a size class.

NA	TRBV4-1	NA	TRBJ1-1	TGCGCCAGCAGCCAGGGACATACGAACACTGAAGCTTTCTTT	CASSQGHTNTEAFF
TRBD1	TRBV7-9	NA	TRBJ1-2	TGTGCCAGCAGCGGACAGGGGGGACCCTATGGCTACACCTTC	CASSGQGGPYGYTF
TRBD1	TRBV3-1/TRBV3-2	NA	TRBJ1-4	TGTGCCAGCAGCCAACTTGGACAGGGTGAAAAACTGTTTTTT	CASSQLGQGEKLFF
TRBD1	TRBV2	NA	TRBJ1-2	TGTGCCAGCAGCCGAGGACAGGGGGCCTCCTATGGCTACACCTTC	CASSRGQGASYGYTF
TRBD1	TRBV4-1	NA	TRBJ2-7	TGCGCCAGCAGCCACACCCCAGGGGGCGGGTACGAGCAGTACTTC	CASSHTPGGGYEQYF
NA	TRBV27	once	TRBJ2-1	TGTGCCAGCAGCCGAGGAAATGAGCAGTTCTTC	CASSRGNEQFF
NA	TRBV10-3	NA	TRBJ2-1	TGTGCCATCAGTGATTTGGCGGGCCGCTCCTACAATGAGCAGTTCTTC	CAISDLAGRSYNEQFF
NA	TRBV19	NA	TRBJ1-4	TGTGCCAGTAGTCGCGTAGGTTCAACTAATGAAAAACTGTTTTTT	CASSRVGSTNEKLFF
TRBD1	TRBV7-9	NA	TRBJ2-2	TGTGCCACCAGCGACAGGGGGCGAACCGGGGAGCTGTTTTTT	CATSDRGRTGELFF
NA	TRBV4-2	NA	TRBJ2-2	TGTGCCAGCAGCCCCCGCGAAGGGATGGACACCGGGGAGCTGTTTTTT	CASSPREGMDTGELFF
NA	TRBV3-1/TRBV3-2	NA	TRBJ1-1	TGTGCCAGCAGCCAAGAGTGGGGGGTCACTGAAGCTTTCTTT	CASSQEWGVTEAFF
TRBD2	TRBV29-1	NA	TRBJ2-1	TGCAGGGTGGTTGGCGGGAGGACCTACAATGAGCAGTTCTTC	CRVVGGRTYNEQFF
TRBD2	TRBV2	NA	TRBJ2-1	TGTGCCAGCAGCATACTAGCGGGGGGTTCCTACAATGAGCAGTTCTTC	CASSILAGGSYNEQFF
TRBD2	TRBV6-5	NA	TRBJ2-7	TGTGCCAGCAAGACTAGCGGGGTTTACGAGCAGTACTTC	CASKTSGVYEQYF
TRBD2	TRBV6-2/TRBV6-3	NA	TRBJ2-7	TGTGCCAGCAGTTTTCGACCCGGGACTAGCGGGAGCGACGAGCAGTACTTC	CASSFRPGTSGSDEQYF
TRBD2	TRBV2	once	TRBJ2-7	TGTGCCAGCATGGGGGGAGGGTACGAGCAGTACTTC	CASMGGGYEQYF
TRBD2	TRBV18	once	TRBJ2-1	TGTGCCAGCTCACTAGCGGGAGCGCAACTAACCTACAATGAGCAGTTCTTC	CASSLAGAQLTYNEQFF